There are many counts of the clone carrying this T cell receptor beta chain. No antigen is known for it. The source of the sample is a study of early T cells in non-severe SARS-CoV-2 infection. Study-wide background: From unsorted whole blood, bulk RNA was sequenced, and the chains remained unpaired.

This CDR3 has 11 amino acids. With 2 bases removed from V and 5 bases from J, the gap between germline ends came to 6 bases. Looked up from germline, CDR1 is DFQATT and CDR2 is SNEGSKA (reference sequence). Molecules of cDNA were individually given unique molecular identifiers that were attached to them. From the 5' RACE reads, TCRdb called clonotypes with MiXCR, one entry per CDR3 protein. The sample contains roughly 30,000 distinct CDR3 sequences, roughly 4.8% of which appear only once. Study-level findings and limits: CD4 and private specificities were missed by VDJdb matching, which favored anti-spike CD8 responses.

Material for sequencing was whole blood. The TCR comes from an adult who was a healthcare worker with PCR-confirmed SARS-CoV-2 infection or an uninfected control (not recorded which). This rearrangement joins TRBV20-1 to TRBJ1-2, with a possible D match to TRBD1 (6 bases). The CDR3: CSARQGYGYTF. CDR3 bases: TGCAGTGCTAGACAGGGGTATGGCTACACCTTC.